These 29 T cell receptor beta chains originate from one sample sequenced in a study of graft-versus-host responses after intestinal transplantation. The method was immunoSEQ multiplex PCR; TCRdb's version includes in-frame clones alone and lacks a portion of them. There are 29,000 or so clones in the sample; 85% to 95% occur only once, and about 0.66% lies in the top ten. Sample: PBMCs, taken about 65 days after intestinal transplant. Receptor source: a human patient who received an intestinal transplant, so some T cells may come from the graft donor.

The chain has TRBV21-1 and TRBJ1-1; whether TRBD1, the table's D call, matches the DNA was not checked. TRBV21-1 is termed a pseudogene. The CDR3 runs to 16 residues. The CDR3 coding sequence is TGTGCCAGCAGCAACCAGGGGGCGGAAGGGAGTGCTGAAGCTTTCTTT. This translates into CASSNQGAEGSAEAFF.

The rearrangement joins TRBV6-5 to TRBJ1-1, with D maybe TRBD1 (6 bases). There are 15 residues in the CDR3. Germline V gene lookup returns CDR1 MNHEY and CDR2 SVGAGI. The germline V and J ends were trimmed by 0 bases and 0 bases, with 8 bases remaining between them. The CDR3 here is CASSYSDSMNTEAFF. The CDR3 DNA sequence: TGTGCCAGCAGTTACTCGGACAGCATGAACACTGAAGCTTTCTTT.

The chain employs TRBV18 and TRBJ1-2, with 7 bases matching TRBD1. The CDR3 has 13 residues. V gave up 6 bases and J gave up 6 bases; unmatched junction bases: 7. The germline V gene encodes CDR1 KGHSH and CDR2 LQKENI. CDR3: CASSAGTDNGYTF. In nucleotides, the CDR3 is TGTGCCAGCTCGGCCGGGACAGATAATGGCTACACCTTC.

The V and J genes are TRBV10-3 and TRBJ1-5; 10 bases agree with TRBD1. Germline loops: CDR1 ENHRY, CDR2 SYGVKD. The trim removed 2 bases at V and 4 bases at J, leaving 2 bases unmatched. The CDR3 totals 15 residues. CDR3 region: CAISEMGQGNQPQHF. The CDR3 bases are TGTGCCATCAGTGAGATGGGACAGGGGAATCAGCCCCAGCATTTT.

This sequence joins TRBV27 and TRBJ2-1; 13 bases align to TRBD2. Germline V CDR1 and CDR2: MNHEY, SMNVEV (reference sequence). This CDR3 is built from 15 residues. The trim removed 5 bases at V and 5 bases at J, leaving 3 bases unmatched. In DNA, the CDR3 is TGTGCCAGCAGTCCCGGGACTAGCGGGAACAATGAGCAGTTCTTC. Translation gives CASSPGTSGNNEQFF.

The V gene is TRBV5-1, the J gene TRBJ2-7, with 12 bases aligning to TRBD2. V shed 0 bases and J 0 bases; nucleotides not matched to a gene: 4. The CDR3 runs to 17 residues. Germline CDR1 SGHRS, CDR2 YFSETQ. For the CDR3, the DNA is TGCGCCAGCAGCTTGGTTCCTAGCGGGAGGGCCTCCTACGAGCAGTACTTC. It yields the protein CASSLVPSGRASYEQYF.

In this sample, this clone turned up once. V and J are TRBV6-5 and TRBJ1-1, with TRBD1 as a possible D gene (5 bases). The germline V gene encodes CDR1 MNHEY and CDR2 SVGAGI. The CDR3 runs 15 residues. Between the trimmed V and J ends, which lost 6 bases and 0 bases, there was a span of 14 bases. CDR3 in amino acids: CASSPPGLMNTEAFF. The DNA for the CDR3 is TGTGCCAGCAGCCCCCCGGGACTTATGAACACTGAAGCTTTCTTT.

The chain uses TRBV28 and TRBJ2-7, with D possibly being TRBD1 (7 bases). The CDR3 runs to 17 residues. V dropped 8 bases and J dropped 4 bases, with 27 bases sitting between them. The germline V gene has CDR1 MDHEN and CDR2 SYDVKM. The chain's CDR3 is CASGFYRPRGVGYEQYF. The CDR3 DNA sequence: TGTGCCAGCGGATTCTACCGGCCCAGGGGGGTTGGATACGAGCAGTACTTC.

The CDR3: CASRLLTSASYEQYF. The CDR3, as DNA: TGTGCCAGCAGGCTGCTTACTAGCGCCTCCTACGAGCAGTACTTC. This chain joins TRBV27 and TRBJ2-7, with TRBD2 matching 7 bases. CDR3 length equals 15 residues. Germline CDR1 and CDR2: MNHEY and SMNVEV (reference sequence). With V trimmed by 6 bases and J by 0 bases, 8 bases remained unmatched.

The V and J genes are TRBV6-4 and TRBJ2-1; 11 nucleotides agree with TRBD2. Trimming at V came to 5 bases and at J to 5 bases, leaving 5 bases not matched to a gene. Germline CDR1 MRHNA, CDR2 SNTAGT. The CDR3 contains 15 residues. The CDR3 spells CASSRLAGGNNEQFF. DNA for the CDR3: TGTGCCAGCAGTAGGCTAGCGGGAGGTAACAATGAGCAGTTCTTC.

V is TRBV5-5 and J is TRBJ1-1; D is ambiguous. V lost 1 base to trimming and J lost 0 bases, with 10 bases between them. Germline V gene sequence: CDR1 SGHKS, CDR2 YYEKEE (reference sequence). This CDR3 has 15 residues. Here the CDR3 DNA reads TGTGCCAGCAGCTTGAGTGGTCACTTGAACACTGAAGCTTTCTTT. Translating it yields CASSLSGHLNTEAFF.

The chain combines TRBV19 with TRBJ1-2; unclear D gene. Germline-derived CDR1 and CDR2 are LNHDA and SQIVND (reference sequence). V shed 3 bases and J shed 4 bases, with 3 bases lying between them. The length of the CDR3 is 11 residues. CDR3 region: CASSIGYGYTF. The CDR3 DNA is TGTGCCAGTAGTATCGGCTATGGCTACACCTTC.

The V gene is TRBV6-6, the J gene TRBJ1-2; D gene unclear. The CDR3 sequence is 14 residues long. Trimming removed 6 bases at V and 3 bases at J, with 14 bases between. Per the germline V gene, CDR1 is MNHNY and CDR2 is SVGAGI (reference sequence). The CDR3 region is CASRGGRSDYGYTF. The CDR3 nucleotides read TGTGCCAGCAGAGGTGGACGGAGTGACTATGGCTACACCTTC.

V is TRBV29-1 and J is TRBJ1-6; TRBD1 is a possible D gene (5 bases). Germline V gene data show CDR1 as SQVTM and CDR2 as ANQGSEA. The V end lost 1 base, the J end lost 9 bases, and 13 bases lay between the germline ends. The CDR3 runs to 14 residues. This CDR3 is CSVEAAIRGSPLHF. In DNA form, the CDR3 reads TGCAGCGTTGAAGCGGCAATTAGGGGTTCACCCCTCCACTTT.

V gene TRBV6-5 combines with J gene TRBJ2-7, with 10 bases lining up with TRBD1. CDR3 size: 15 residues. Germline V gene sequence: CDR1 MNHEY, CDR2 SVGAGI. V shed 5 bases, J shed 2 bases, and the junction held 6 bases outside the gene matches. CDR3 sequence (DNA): TGTGCCAGCAGTGGACCGACAGGGGGCGCCTACGAGCAGTACTTC. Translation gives CASSGPTGGAYEQYF.

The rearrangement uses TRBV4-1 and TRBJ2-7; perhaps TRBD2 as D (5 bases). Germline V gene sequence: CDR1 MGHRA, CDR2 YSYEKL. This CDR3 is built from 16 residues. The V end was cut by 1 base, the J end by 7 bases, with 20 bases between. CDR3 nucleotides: TGCGCCAGCAGCCAAGTCCCTGGAGGCCCCTTCTTGGAGCAGTACTTC. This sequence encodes CASSQVPGGPFLEQYF.

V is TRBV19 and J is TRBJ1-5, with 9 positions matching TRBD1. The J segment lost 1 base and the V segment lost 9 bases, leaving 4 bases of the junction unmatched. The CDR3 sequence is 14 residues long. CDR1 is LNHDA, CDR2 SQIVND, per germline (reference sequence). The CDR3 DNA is TGTGCCAGCGGGACAGGGTTAAGCAATCAGCCCCAGCATTTT. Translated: CASGTGLSNQPQHF. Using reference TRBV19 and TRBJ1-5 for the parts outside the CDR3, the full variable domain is DGGITQSPKYLFRKEGQNVTLSCEQNLNHDAMYWYRQDPGQGLRLIYYSQIVNDFQKGDIAEGYSVSREKKESFPLTVTSAQKNPTAFYLCASGTGLSNQPQHFGDGTRLSIL.

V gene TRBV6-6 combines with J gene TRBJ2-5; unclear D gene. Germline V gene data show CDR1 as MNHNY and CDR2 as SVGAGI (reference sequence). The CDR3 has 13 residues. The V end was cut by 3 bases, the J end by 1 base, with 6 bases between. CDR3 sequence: CASSYDLQETQYF. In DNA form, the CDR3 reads TGTGCCAGCAGTTATGACCTCCAAGAGACCCAGTACTTC.

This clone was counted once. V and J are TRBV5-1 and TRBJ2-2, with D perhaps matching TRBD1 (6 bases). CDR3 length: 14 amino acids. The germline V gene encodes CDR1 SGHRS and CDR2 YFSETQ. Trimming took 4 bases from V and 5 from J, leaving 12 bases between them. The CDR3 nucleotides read TGCGCCAGCAGCCTCGACAGGAGGACCGGGGAGCTGTTTTTT. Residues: CASSLDRRTGELFF.

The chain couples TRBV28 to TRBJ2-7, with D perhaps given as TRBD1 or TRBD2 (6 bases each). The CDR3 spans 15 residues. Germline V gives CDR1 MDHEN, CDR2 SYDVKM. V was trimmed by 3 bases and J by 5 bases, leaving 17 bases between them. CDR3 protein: CASSFPQNREDEQYF. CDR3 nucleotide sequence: TGTGCCAGCAGTTTTCCCCAAAACAGGGAGGACGAGCAGTACTTC.

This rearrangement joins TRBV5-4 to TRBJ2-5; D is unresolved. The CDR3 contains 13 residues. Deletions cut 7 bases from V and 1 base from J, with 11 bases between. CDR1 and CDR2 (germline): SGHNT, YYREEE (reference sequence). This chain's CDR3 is CASSWSSQETQYF. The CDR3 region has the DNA TGTGCCAGCTCCTGGAGCAGCCAAGAGACCCAGTACTTC.

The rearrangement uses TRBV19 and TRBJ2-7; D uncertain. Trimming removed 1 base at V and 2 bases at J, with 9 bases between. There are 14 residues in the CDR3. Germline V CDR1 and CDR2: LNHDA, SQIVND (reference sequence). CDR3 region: CASSIASPAYEQYF. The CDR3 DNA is TGTGCCAGTAGTATAGCTTCACCAGCCTACGAGCAGTACTTC.

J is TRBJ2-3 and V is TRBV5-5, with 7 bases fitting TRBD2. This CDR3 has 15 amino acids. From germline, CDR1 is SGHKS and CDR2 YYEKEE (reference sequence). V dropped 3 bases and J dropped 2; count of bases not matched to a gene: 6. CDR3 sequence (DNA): TGTGCCAGCAGCTCCCCTAGCGGTTACACAGATACGCAGTATTTT. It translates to CASSSPSGYTDTQYF.

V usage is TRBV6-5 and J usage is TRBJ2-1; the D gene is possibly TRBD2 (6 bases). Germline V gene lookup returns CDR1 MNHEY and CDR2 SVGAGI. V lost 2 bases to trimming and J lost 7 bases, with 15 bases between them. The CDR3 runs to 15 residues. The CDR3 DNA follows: TGTGCCAGCAGTTACGATCGGGAGCGCGGTAATGAGCAGTTCTTC. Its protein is CASSYDRERGNEQFF.

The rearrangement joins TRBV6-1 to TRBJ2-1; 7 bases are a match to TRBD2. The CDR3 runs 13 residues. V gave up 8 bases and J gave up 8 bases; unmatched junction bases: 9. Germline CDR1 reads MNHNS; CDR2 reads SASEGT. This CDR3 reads CASVLAVNDEQFF. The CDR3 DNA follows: TGTGCCAGCGTCCTAGCGGTCAACGATGAGCAGTTCTTC.

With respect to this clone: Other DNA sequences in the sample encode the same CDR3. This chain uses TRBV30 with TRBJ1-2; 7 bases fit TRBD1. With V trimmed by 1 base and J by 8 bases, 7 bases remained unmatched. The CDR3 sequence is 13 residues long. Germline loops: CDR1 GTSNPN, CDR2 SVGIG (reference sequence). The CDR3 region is CAWSAAAGGGYTF. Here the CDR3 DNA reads TGTGCCTGGAGTGCCGCGGCAGGGGGGGGCTACACCTTC.

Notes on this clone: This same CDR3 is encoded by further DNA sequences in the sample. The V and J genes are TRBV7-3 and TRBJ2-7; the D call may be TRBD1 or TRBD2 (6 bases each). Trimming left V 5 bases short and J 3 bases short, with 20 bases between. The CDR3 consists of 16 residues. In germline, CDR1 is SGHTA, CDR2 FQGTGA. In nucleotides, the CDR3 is TGTGCCAGCAGCCCAGGAGGGGGTGGCCCCTTCTACGAGCAGTACTTC. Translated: CASSPGGGGPFYEQYF. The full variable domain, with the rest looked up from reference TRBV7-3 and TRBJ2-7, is GAGVSQTPSNKVTEKGKYVELRCDPISGHTALYWYRQSLGQGPEFLIYFQGTGAADDSGLPNDRFFAVRPEGSVSTLKIQRTERGDSAVYLCASSPGGGGPFYEQYFGPGTRLTVT.

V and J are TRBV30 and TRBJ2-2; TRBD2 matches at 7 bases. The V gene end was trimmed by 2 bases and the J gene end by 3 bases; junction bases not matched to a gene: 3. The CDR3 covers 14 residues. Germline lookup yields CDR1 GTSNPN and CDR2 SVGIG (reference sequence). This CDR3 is CAWSTGGHTGELFF. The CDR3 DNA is TGTGCCTGGAGTACGGGGGGTCACACCGGGGAGCTGTTTTTT. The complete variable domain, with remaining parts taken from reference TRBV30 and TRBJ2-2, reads SQTIHQWPATLVQPVGSPLSLECTVEGTSNPNLYWYRQAAGRGLQLLFYSVGIGQISSEVPQNLSASRPQDRQFILSSKKLLLSDSGFYLCAWSTGGHTGELFFGEGSRLTVL.

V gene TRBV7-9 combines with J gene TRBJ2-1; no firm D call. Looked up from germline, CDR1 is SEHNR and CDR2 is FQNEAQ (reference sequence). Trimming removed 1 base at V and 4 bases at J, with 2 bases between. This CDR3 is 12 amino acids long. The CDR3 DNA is TGTGCCAGCAGCTTAGGATACAATGAGCAGTTCTTC. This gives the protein CASSLGYNEQFF.